The next 21 T cell receptor beta chains were all read from a single sample in a study of Graves' ophthalmopathy and Graves' hyperthyroidism (dated by TCRdb to 2017 to 2018). Sequencing was carried out with an Illumina HiSeq 2000. For repertoire sequencing, TCR beta CDR3 regions were amplified from RNA transcripts. The first round of RT-PCR was done with HTBI primers and the Qiagen OneStep RT-PCR kit, and was followed by a second round of multiplex PCR, then size selection and purification. Starting from the raw public reads, TCRdb applied fastp trimming at Q25, assembled clones with MiXCR and retained in-frame beta chains. Entries that share a CDR3 protein sequence are merged under the most common genes and DNA. Recorded for this sample are about half a million distinct CDR3 sequences; 14% of them occurred a single time. Approximately 9.8% of the sample lies in the top ten. Sequencing was done on a sample of blood. Receptor source: a woman aged 25 to 39 with Graves' ophthalmopathy. Donor details come from another sample of the same person, matched by shared clones.

Many counts were recorded for this clonotype. This chain links TRBV5-1 with TRBJ2-7; D not certain. V was shortened by 5 bases and J by 1 base, with 13 bases between the two germline ends. Germline V lookup: CDR1 SGHRS, CDR2 YFSETQ. The CDR3 extends over 14 amino acids. The CDR3 region has the DNA TGCGCCAGCAGTGGCGGCCTCTTTTCCTACGAGCAGTACTTC. Its translation: CASSGGLFSYEQYF.

This clonotype showed up many times. This chain joins TRBV6-5 and TRBJ1-1, with D hard to call. Germline CDR1 reads MNHEY; CDR2 reads SVGAGI. The V end was cut by 0 bases, the J end by 3 bases, with 8 bases between. This CDR3 has 14 amino acids. CDR3 protein: CASSYSSGDTEAFF. The CDR3 DNA sequence: TGTGCCAGCAGTTACTCAAGCGGGGACACTGAAGCTTTCTTT.

In this sample, this clonotype turned up many times. The chain combines TRBV5-1 with TRBJ2-6, with TRBD2 identical over 7 bases. The CDR3 has 17 amino acids. Trimming at V came to 2 bases and at J to 0 bases, leaving 5 bases not matched to a gene. CDR1 and CDR2 (germline): SGHRS, YFSETQ. The CDR3 is CASSFTGGSSGANVLTF. The DNA for the CDR3 is TGCGCCAGCAGCTTCACGGGCGGGAGCTCTGGGGCCAACGTCCTGACTTTC.

A few counts support this clonotype. The rearrangement links TRBV18 to TRBJ1-5; D gene uncertain. This CDR3 has 16 residues. The germline CDR1 and CDR2 sequences are KGHSH and LQKENI. Between the trimmed V and J ends, which lost 1 base and 0 bases, there was a span of 10 bases. CDR3 nucleotides: TGTGCCAGCTCACCACGACCTCGGGATAGCAATCAGCCCCAGCATTTT. Its protein product is CASSPRPRDSNQPQHF. Looking up the rest from reference TRBV18 and TRBJ1-5 gives the full variable domain: NAGVMQNPRHLVRRRGQEARLRCSPMKGHSHVYWYRQLPEEGLKFMVYLQKENIIDESGMPKERFSAEFPKEGPSILRIQQVVRGDSAAYFCASSPRPRDSNQPQHFGDGTRLSIL.

This chain connects TRBV5-1 to TRBJ1-1; maybe TRBD1 (6 bases). The V end lost 0 bases, the J end lost 1 base, and 16 bases lay between the germline ends. This CDR3 comprises 17 residues. Germline loops: CDR1 SGHRS, CDR2 YFSETQ. The CDR3 DNA reads as TGCGCCAGCAGCTTGGGGGGGGCTGGCGGGAAGAACACTGAAGCTTTCTTT. Protein sequence: CASSLGGAGGKNTEAFF.

This clonotype has ten or more counts. The V call is TRBV29-1, the J call TRBJ2-7; TRBD1 matches 9 bases. The CDR3 covers 15 residues. The germline V gene encodes CDR1 SQVTM and CDR2 ANQGSEA. The ends lost 0 bases at V and 3 bases at J; junction bases unmatched: 6. The CDR3 nucleotides read TGCAGCGTTGAAGATCGGAGACAGGGGGACTACGAGCAGTACTTC. This codes for CSVEDRRQGDYEQYF.

This clonotype was observed many times. The V and J genes are TRBV20-1 and TRBJ2-7; TRBD2 might be the D (6 bases). This CDR3 is 12 amino acids long. V was clipped by 7 bases and J by 0 bases, with 10 bases between them. CDR1 and CDR2 from the germline V gene are DFQATT and SNEGSKA (reference sequence). The CDR3 DNA sequence: TGCAGTGGAGCGGGCAGCTCCTACGAGCAGTACTTC. It translates to CSGAGSSYEQYF.

This clonotype was recorded at least ten times. The CDR3 protein is CASSPDRGPASSYEQYF. The CDR3, as DNA: TGTGCCAGCAGCCCCGACAGGGGGCCCGCATCATCCTACGAGCAGTACTTC. The gene calls are TRBV7-6 and TRBJ2-7, with 10 nucleotides matching TRBD1. Looked up from germline, CDR1 is SGHVS and CDR2 is FNYEAQ. The CDR3 has 17 amino acids. The V segment lost 5 bases and the J segment 1 base; nucleotides outside the gene matches: 11.

The sample holds many counts of this clonotype. The gene calls are TRBV4-1 and TRBJ2-7; possibly TRBD1 for D (5 bases). Germline V gene lookup returns CDR1 MGHRA and CDR2 YSYEKL. This CDR3 spans 15 amino acids. V was cut by 4 bases and J by 9 bases, with 22 bases left in between. CDR3: CASSPDSQPLAWQYF. CDR3 coding DNA: TGCGCCAGCAGCCCCGACAGCCAACCCTTGGCGTGGCAGTACTTC.

The chain has TRBV14 and TRBJ1-4, with D possibly being TRBD1 (6 bases). Looked up from germline, CDR1 is SGHDN and CDR2 is FVKESK. The CDR3 is 16 residues long. V lost 2 bases and J lost 8, with 18 bases in between. The CDR3 region is CASSQIDPGHREKLFF. Here the CDR3 DNA reads TGTGCCAGCAGCCAAATAGATCCGGGACATCGGGAAAAACTGTTTTTT.

The chain combines TRBV30 with TRBJ2-5; D remains ambiguous. CDR1 and CDR2 from the germline V gene are GTSNPN and SVGIG (reference sequence). Trimming stripped 2 bases from V and 1 base from J, with 8 bases between. The CDR3 consists of 13 residues. DNA for the CDR3: TGTGCCTGGAGTAGATCAGGCCAAGAGACCCAGTACTTC. It specifies CAWSRSGQETQYF.

This clonotype was recorded at least ten times. The rearrangement joins TRBV28 to TRBJ2-7, with a weak D call TRBD1 (6 bases). The CDR3 is 17 residues long. The V end lost 3 bases, the J end lost 4 bases, and 22 bases lay between the germline ends. CDR1 is MDHEN and CDR2 is SYDVKM in the germline V gene. Written as DNA, the CDR3 is TGTGCCAGCAGTTTTGATGCCAGGGGAACACCCTTATACGAGCAGTACTTC. As protein: CASSFDARGTPLYEQYF.

This clonotype has at least ten counts. This rearrangement joins TRBV12-3 or TRBV12-4 to TRBJ2-7, with 7 nucleotides matching TRBD2. The CDR3 is made up of 13 amino acids. The junction had 2 bases not matched to a gene; V was cut back by 5 bases and J by 1 base. The CDR3 coding sequence is TGTGCCAGCAGTAAACTAGCGTCCTACGAGCAGTACTTC. Translated, it gives CASSKLASYEQYF.

There are many counts of this clonotype. The DNA for the CDR3 is TGTGCCAGCAGTCCCCAAGGACAGTTGAACACTGAAGCTTTCTTT. Its translation is CASSPQGQLNTEAFF. The J gene is TRBJ1-1, the V gene TRBV12-3 or TRBV12-4; TRBD1 is a possible D gene (6 bases). The V gene lost 5 bases and the J gene lost 0 bases, with 13 bases spanning the gap. The CDR3 has 15 residues.

Ten or more counts support this clonotype. The rearrangement joins TRBV19 to TRBJ1-3; D not resolved. The V gene lost 2 bases and the J gene lost 0 bases, with 14 bases spanning the gap. The CDR3 sequence is 17 residues long. From germline, CDR1 is LNHDA and CDR2 SQIVND (reference sequence). The DNA of the CDR3 is TGTGCCAGTAGTATATTGAGGGTTGGCAGCTCTGGAAACACCATATATTTT. Its protein is CASSILRVGSSGNTIYF. Complete variable domain (other parts from reference TRBV19 and TRBJ1-3): DGGITQSPKYLFRKEGQNVTLSCEQNLNHDAMYWYRQDPGQGLRLIYYSQIVNDFQKGDIAEGYSVSREKKESFPLTVTSAQKNPTAFYLCASSILRVGSSGNTIYFGEGSWLTVV.

This clonotype showed up just a few times. The gene calls are TRBV4-2 and TRBJ2-7, with 7 bases identical to TRBD2. V shed 3 bases, J shed 1 base, and the junction held 12 bases outside the gene matches. The CDR3 has 17 amino acids. Germline-derived CDR1 and CDR2 are LGHNA and YNFKEQ. The CDR3 DNA reads TGTGCCAGCAGCCAGGAAGCCAGACTAGCCGGATCCTACGAGCAGTACTTC. It encodes CASSQEARLAGSYEQYF.

This clonotype has only a few counts. V and J are TRBV4-1 and TRBJ1-5; D gene uncertain. CDR3 length: 13 residues. Germline V lookup: CDR1 MGHRA, CDR2 YSYEKL. The ends were cut back, 1 base at V and 3 bases at J, with 4 bases in the middle. In nucleotides, the CDR3 is TGCGCCAGCAGCCAAGCCGTCAATCAGCCCCAGCATTTT. It is translated as CASSQAVNQPQHF.

The table lists this clonotype with many counts. V gene TRBV20-1 combines with J gene TRBJ2-7; D gene uncertain. V lost 1 base and J 0 bases, leaving 13 bases between the germline ends. The CDR3 extends over 15 amino acids. Germline CDR1 DFQATT, CDR2 SNEGSKA (reference sequence). The CDR3 spells CSARAKAAGSYEQYF. The CDR3 DNA reads as TGCAGTGCTAGAGCAAAAGCTGCCGGCTCCTACGAGCAGTACTTC.

The chain couples TRBV20-1 to TRBJ1-6; D not certain. The germline V and J ends were trimmed by 3 bases and 3 bases, with 15 bases remaining between them. The CDR3 spans 16 residues. Per germline, CDR1 DFQATT and CDR2 SNEGSKA (reference sequence). CDR3 in DNA: TGCAGTGCTAGGGTATCATATGGTCTCTATAATTCACCCCTCCACTTT. Amino acids: CSARVSYGLYNSPLHF.

This clonotype showed up many times. The genes are TRBV6-1 and TRBJ1-2, with D unclear. This CDR3 has 15 amino acids. Germline V lookup: CDR1 MNHNS, CDR2 SASEGT. Trimming stripped 2 bases from V and 4 bases from J, with 14 bases between. The DNA of the CDR3 is TGTGCCAGCAGTGAATACCTGATGGGGTCCTATGGCTACACCTTC. It codes for CASSEYLMGSYGYTF.

This clonotype was detected ten times or more. This rearrangement joins TRBV28 to TRBJ2-2; 10 bases are a match to TRBD2. J was trimmed by 5 bases and V by 3 bases; bases with no gene match: 6. The CDR3 length is 16 residues. Germline CDR1 is MDHEN and CDR2 is SYDVKM. The CDR3: CASSFTSGIGTGELFF. In DNA, the CDR3 is TGTGCCAGCAGTTTTACTAGCGGGATTGGGACCGGGGAGCTGTTTTTT.